A single sample is the source of the 12 T cell receptor beta chains below, sequenced in a study of shared clonotypes between healthy human individuals. The assay was immunoSEQ multiplex PCR, and TCRdb's table has in-frame clones only and misses some. The sample consists of about half a million clones, about 76% of them appearing once. The sequencing input was PBMCs. All receptors derive from a middle-aged woman in good health. Some clones in this sample may be carry-over from other donors' samples.

About this clone: Other DNA variants within this sample encode the same CDR3. The chain couples TRBV19 to TRBJ2-7; maybe TRBD2 (5 bases). Deletions cut 3 bases from V and 0 bases from J, with 9 bases between. Germline V gene data show CDR1 as LNHDA and CDR2 as SQIVND (reference sequence). The CDR3 consists of 14 residues. CDR3 in amino acids: CASSIRGFSYEQYF. As DNA, the CDR3 is TGTGCCAGTAGTATCCGGGGTTTCTCCTACGAGCAGTACTTC. Filled out from reference TRBV19 and TRBJ2-7, the complete variable domain reads DGGITQSPKYLFRKEGQNVTLSCEQNLNHDAMYWYRQDPGQGLRLIYYSQIVNDFQKGDIAEGYSVSREKKESFPLTVTSAQKNPTAFYLCASSIRGFSYEQYFGPGTRLTVT.

The V gene is TRBV29-1, the J gene TRBJ2-3, with D possibly being TRBD1 or TRBD2 (6 bases each). The CDR3 runs 14 residues. The germline gives CDR1 SQVTM, CDR2 ANQGSEA. Between the trimmed V and J ends, which lost 5 bases and 3 bases, there was a span of 15 bases. The CDR3 spells CSVSGGTRTDTQYF. CDR3 nucleotides: TGCAGCGTTTCCGGCGGGACAAGGACAGATACGCAGTATTTT.

As concerns this clone: Other DNA sequences in this specimen translate into the identical CDR3. The chain is built from TRBV28 and TRBJ1-5, with 8 bases aligning to TRBD1. Trimming at V came to 3 bases and at J to 0 bases, leaving 1 base not matched to a gene. Per germline, CDR1 MDHEN and CDR2 SYDVKM. The CDR3 totals 15 residues. In DNA, the CDR3 is TGTGCCAGCAGTTTGACAGGGGATAGCAATCAGCCCCAGCATTTT. Protein sequence: CASSLTGDSNQPQHF.

With respect to this clone: Just one base apart from a much larger clone, this may be a read error. The V and J genes are TRBV7-2 and TRBJ2-5; 12 nucleotides line up with TRBD2. V was clipped by 6 bases and J by 4 bases; unmatched bases: 3. Germline V gene data show CDR1 as SGHTA and CDR2 as FQGNSA. The CDR3 is 14 amino acids. The CDR3 protein is CASRPGLAGETQYF. CDR3 DNA sequence: TGTGCCAGCAGACCGGGACTAGCGGGAGAGACCCAGTACTTC.

This chain joins TRBV11-2 and TRBJ2-1; either TRBD1 or TRBD2 may supply D (5 bases each). Germline V gives CDR1 SGHAT, CDR2 FQNNGV. There are 15 residues in the CDR3. The ends were cut back, 1 base at V and 3 bases at J, with 10 bases in the middle. CDR3 residues: CASSLGGRNYNEQFF. Here the CDR3 DNA reads TGTGCCAGCAGCTTAGGGGGACGGAACTACAATGAGCAGTTCTTC.

The chain couples TRBV27 to TRBJ2-7; 10 bases fit TRBD2. Germline V gives CDR1 MNHEY, CDR2 SMNVEV (reference sequence). The V and J ends lost 2 bases and 1 base, in that order; junction bases with no gene match: 2. CDR3 length: 15 residues. The CDR3 region is CASSLQAGGSYEQYF. CDR3 nucleotide sequence: TGTGCCAGCAGTTTACAAGCGGGAGGGTCCTACGAGCAGTACTTC.

The J gene is TRBJ2-5, the V gene TRBV9; 8 positions match TRBD2. Germline lookup yields CDR1 SGDLS and CDR2 YYNGEE. The CDR3 runs to 15 residues. V dropped 1 base and J dropped 5; count of bases not matched to a gene: 7. The CDR3 reads CASSVSAGVGETQYF. The CDR3 nucleotides read TGTGCCAGCAGCGTATCAGCGGGAGTTGGGGAGACCCAGTACTTC. Supplemented by reference TRBV9 and TRBJ2-5, the full variable domain reads DSGVTQTPKHLITATGQRVTLRCSPRSGDLSVYWYQQSLDQGLQFLIQYYNGEERAKGNILERFSAQQFPDLHSELNLSSLELGDSALYFCASSVSAGVGETQYFGPGTRLLVL.

The chain carries TRBV29-1 and TRBJ1-2; 8 bases are a match to TRBD1. The CDR3 extends over 13 amino acids. Germline V lookup: CDR1 SQVTM, CDR2 ANQGSEA. The J segment lost 3 bases and the V segment lost 4 bases, leaving 4 bases of the junction unmatched. CDR3 DNA: TGCAGCGTTGGGACAGGGAGGGACTATGGCTACACCTTC. As protein: CSVGTGRDYGYTF.

The chain links TRBV6-4 to TRBJ2-7; TRBD1 aligns across 8 bases. CDR1 MRHNA and CDR2 SNTAGT come from the germline V gene. The CDR3 sequence is 15 residues long. V dropped 3 bases and J dropped 4; count of bases not matched to a gene: 8. Here the CDR3 reads CASSEEAGGMYEQYF. The DNA for the CDR3 is TGTGCCAGCAGTGAAGAGGCAGGGGGCATGTACGAGCAGTACTTC.

Concerning this clone itself: Other DNA sequences within the sample encode an identical CDR3. The chain couples TRBV5-1 to TRBJ2-5; no clear D gene. In germline, CDR1 is SGHRS, CDR2 YFSETQ. The CDR3 sequence is 12 residues long. Trimming took 1 base from V and 1 from J, leaving 2 bases between them. The CDR3 reads CASSLTQETQYF. The CDR3 DNA is TGCGCCAGCAGCTTGACCCAAGAGACCCAGTACTTC.

The chain uses TRBV4-1 and TRBJ1-2, with 7 positions matching TRBD1. CDR1 and CDR2 from the germline V gene are MGHRA and YSYEKL. CDR3 length equals 15 residues. Trimming at V came to 0 bases and at J to 8 bases, leaving 9 bases not matched to a gene. As DNA, the CDR3 is TGCGCCAGCAGCCAAGATCCGACCAGGGGGTTCGGCTACACCTTC. Its translation: CASSQDPTRGFGYTF.

The V call is TRBV5-1, the J call TRBJ2-7; D call uncertain. CDR1 and CDR2 from the germline V gene are SGHRS and YFSETQ. This CDR3 comprises 17 residues. Trimming removed 0 bases at V and 0 bases at J, with 16 bases between. The CDR3 reads CASSLAYEQTFSYEQYF. CDR3 nucleotides: TGCGCCAGCAGCTTGGCTTACGAACAGACCTTCTCCTACGAGCAGTACTTC.